The following is a TCR beta chain sequence with its context. Its cognate antigen is unknown. The data were obtained in a study of siplizumab effects on memory and regulatory T cells. Germline values: CDR1 LNHDA, CDR2 SQIVND (reference sequence). The CDR3 contains 16 residues. V lost 6 bases to trimming and J lost 3 bases; unmatched junction nucleotides: 11. TCRdb's copy holds only in-frame clones and misses some; the assay was immunoSEQ multiplex PCR. Of around 100,000 clones listed, around 92% were seen once; the top ten hold under 0.15%. Study-wide points: For mappable alloreactive CD4+ clones, the mean Treg-derived fraction was roughly 70% with siplizumab and around 27% in controls.

The chain links TRBV19 to TRBJ2-4, with 7 positions matching TRBD2. The receptor comes from a human donor in good health. Material for sequencing was CD4+ T cells sorted from blood. CDR3 DNA: TGTGCCAGTAGCGCATTACTAGCGACGGGCAAAAACATTCAGTACTTC. This gives the protein CASSALLATGKNIQYF.